Shown below are 7 T cell receptor beta chains from a single sample sequenced in a study of cytomegalovirus exposure and HLA in healthy donors. Amplification used 60 Vbeta primers and 13 Jbeta primers. TCRdb's copy holds only in-frame clones and misses some; the assay was immunoSEQ multiplex PCR. Among under 200,000 clones listed, around 80% were seen once. The sample consisted of PBMCs. These receptors all stem from a woman aged 45-65 years in good health and CMV-seropositive.

The J gene is TRBJ1-4, the V gene TRBV11-2; 7 bases align to TRBD1. The CDR3 runs to 13 residues. The germline V gene has CDR1 SGHAT and CDR2 FQNNGV. J was trimmed by 8 bases and V by 6 bases; bases with no gene match: 6. CDR3 sequence reads: CASRRRGQEKLFF. CDR3 nucleotides: TGTGCCAGCAGAAGGAGGGGGCAGGAAAAACTGTTTTTT.

The chain recombines TRBV18 with TRBJ2-7, with 9 positions matching TRBD2. Germline V lookup: CDR1 KGHSH, CDR2 LQKENI. Trimming at V came to 2 bases and at J to 5 bases, leaving 10 bases not matched to a gene. The CDR3 totals 16 residues. CDR3 in DNA: TGTGCCAGCTCACCAGTTCGTAGCGGGGGAGTGGACGAGCAGTACTTC. It encodes CASSPVRSGGVDEQYF.

The chain combines TRBV5-1 with TRBJ2-7, with 9 positions matching TRBD1. V trimming: 4 bases; J trimming: 6 bases; junction bases outside the gene matches: 11. The CDR3 sequence is 15 residues long. Germline V CDR1 and CDR2: SGHRS, YFSETQ. The CDR3 DNA sequence: TGCGCCAGCAGCCCGGGGACAGGGAGTTTACGCGAGCAGTACTTC. This codes for CASSPGTGSLREQYF.

This clone has only a few counts. V and J are TRBV28 and TRBJ2-3, with D possibly being TRBD2 (7 bases). V lost 5 bases, J lost 3 bases, and 18 bases lay in between. This CDR3 spans 16 amino acids. In germline, CDR1 is MDHEN, CDR2 SYDVKM. The CDR3: CASSLIYGGRTDTQYF. DNA of the CDR3: TGTGCCAGCAGTCTCATTTACGGGGGGCGAACAGATACGCAGTATTTT.

V and J are TRBV4-2 and TRBJ2-5; D is possibly TRBD2 (6 bases). The CDR3 is 16 amino acids. CDR1 is LGHNA, CDR2 YNFKEQ, per germline. With 4 bases removed from V and 0 bases from J, the gap between germline ends came to 15 bases. CDR3 loop: CASSPTVAVHQETQYF. DNA of the CDR3: TGTGCCAGCAGCCCGACTGTAGCGGTTCACCAAGAGACCCAGTACTTC.

This chain joins TRBV18 and TRBJ1-1; 9 bases fit TRBD1. This CDR3 contains 16 residues. The V and J ends lost 4 bases and 0 bases, in that order; junction bases with no gene match: 6. The germline V gene has CDR1 KGHSH and CDR2 LQKENI. CDR3 sequence reads: CASSLTGTGLNTEAFF. The CDR3, as DNA: TGTGCCAGCTCACTAACCGGGACAGGGTTGAACACTGAAGCTTTCTTT.

This clone was detected only a few times. The chain has TRBV29-1 and TRBJ1-5; tentative D call: TRBD1 (6 bases). The germline V gene has CDR1 SQVTM and CDR2 ANQGSEA. The length of the CDR3 is 13 residues. The CDR3 nucleotides are TGCGGAGCGGTGGGGGCGGTCGGTCAGCCCCAGCATTTT. Residues: CGAVGAVGQPQHF.